One sample yielded the 28 T cell receptor beta chains listed below, sequenced in a study of blood T cell repertoires in COVID-19. Libraries were prepared by immunoSEQ multiplex PCR; TCRdb keeps only in-frame clonotypes and omits some of them. The top ten clones hold roughly a quarter of a sample with some 30,000 clones, about nine tenths of them seen once. Sequenced: peripheral blood. The receptors shown here come from a woman aged 80 or over with active or convalescent COVID-19.

This clone was seen a handful of times. CDR3 in amino acids: CASSFVFRETQYF. CDR3 DNA sequence: TGCGCCAGCAGCTTCGTGTTCCGAGAGACCCAGTACTTC. The rearrangement uses TRBV5-1 and TRBJ2-5; D is unresolved. Germline lookup yields CDR1 SGHRS and CDR2 YFSETQ. V lost 2 bases to trimming and J lost 4 bases, with 9 bases between them. The CDR3 extends over 13 amino acids.

The chain uses TRBV5-1 and TRBJ1-2, with D perhaps matching TRBD1 (5 bases). This CDR3 is built from 14 residues. V was pared by 4 bases and J by 2 bases, with 12 bases between. CDR1 and CDR2 from the germline V gene are SGHRS and YFSETQ. CDR3 sequence reads: CASSLQGENYGYTF. DNA for the CDR3: TGCGCCAGCAGCCTCCAGGGTGAGAACTATGGCTACACCTTC.

This clone appeared a single time. The chain links TRBV25-1 to TRBJ2-7, with D maybe TRBD1 (5 bases). The germline V and J ends were trimmed by 2 bases and 3 bases, with 14 bases remaining between them. This CDR3 is 15 amino acids long. CDR1 is MGHDK and CDR2 is SYGVNS in the germline V gene. CDR3: CASSETGGKNYEQYF. Written as DNA, the CDR3 is TGTGCCAGCAGTGAAACAGGTGGGAAAAACTACGAGCAGTACTTC.

J is TRBJ2-1 and V is TRBV3-1 (or the pseudogene TRBV3-2), with a weak D call TRBD1 (5 bases). The germline gives CDR1 LGHDT, CDR2 YNNKEL (reference sequence). The CDR3 is 11 amino acids. The CDR3 region is CASTASNEQFF. In nucleotides, the CDR3 is TGTGCTTCGACAGCGAGCAATGAGCAGTTCTTC.

The chain links TRBV4-2 to TRBJ2-3, with D unresolved. The CDR3 contains 13 residues. The V gene lost 1 base and the J gene lost 5 bases, with 7 bases spanning the gap. CDR1 LGHNA and CDR2 YNFKEQ come from the germline V gene. The CDR3 DNA sequence: TGTGCCAGCAGCCAAGTGGTACTAGATACGCAGTATTTT. This gives the protein CASSQVVLDTQYF.

The sample holds a few counts of this clone. This chain's CDR3 is CASSLTGGSTGELFF. CDR3 DNA: TGTGCCAGCAGCTTAACGGGAGGCAGCACCGGGGAGCTGTTTTTT. The gene calls are TRBV7-3 and TRBJ2-2; weak D call: TRBD2 (6 bases). CDR3 length: 15 amino acids. Germline CDR1 is SGHTA and CDR2 is FQGTGA. V lost 0 bases and J 4 bases, leaving 9 bases between the germline ends.

This clone was counted a single time. The chain recombines TRBV5-5 with TRBJ1-2; possibly TRBD1 for D (6 bases). This CDR3 is built from 13 residues. Trimming pared 0 bases from V and 4 bases from J, leaving 7 bases between. CDR1 is SGHKS, CDR2 YYEKEE, per germline (reference sequence). The CDR3 loop reads CASSLGGLYGYTF. CDR3 sequence (DNA): TGTGCCAGCAGCTTGGGGGGGCTCTATGGCTACACCTTC.

V is TRBV2 and J is TRBJ1-1; the D is unclear. This CDR3 region has 15 residues. CDR1 is SNHLY and CDR2 is FYNNEI in the germline V gene. Trimming cost V 1 base and J 1 base, with 10 bases left between them. CDR3 amino acids: CASSEVGQSNTEAFF. CDR3 in DNA: TGTGCCAGCAGTGAAGTTGGTCAGTCGAACACTGAAGCTTTCTTT.

The chain employs TRBV5-1 and TRBJ2-5; a weak D match, TRBD2 (5 bases). The V end was cut by 7 bases, the J end by 0 bases, with 10 bases between. This CDR3 comprises 13 residues. Germline loops: CDR1 SGHRS, CDR2 YFSETQ. The CDR3 DNA is TGCGCCAGCGGGCGGGCGGACCAAGAGACCCAGTACTTC. It is translated as CASGRADQETQYF. The full variable domain, rest sourced from reference TRBV5-1 and TRBJ2-5, is KAGVTQTPRYLIKTRGQQVTLSCSPISGHRSVSWYQQTPGQGLQFLFEYFSETQRNKGNFPGRFSGRQFSNSRSEMNVSTLELGDSALYLCASGRADQETQYFGPGTRLLVL.

The V gene is TRBV29-1, the J gene TRBJ1-4; no definite D call. Germline loops: CDR1 SQVTM, CDR2 ANQGSEA. Trimming shortened V by 5 bases and J by 3 bases, and 10 bases separated the two germline ends. The CDR3 covers 13 residues. In DNA, the CDR3 is TGCAGCGTTATGGTTATAGCTAATGAAAAACTGTTTTTT. This codes for CSVMVIANEKLFF.

The chain is built from TRBV7-3 and TRBJ2-3; D is possibly TRBD1 (5 bases). The V end was cut by 5 bases, the J end by 4 bases, with 10 bases between. In germline, CDR1 is SGHTA, CDR2 FQGTGA. The CDR3 has 13 residues. In nucleotides, the CDR3 is TGTGCCAGCAGCGTCCAGGGTTCAGATACGCAGTATTTT. This codes for CASSVQGSDTQYF.

CDR3 sequence (DNA): TGTGCCAGCAGTTACTCGGCAGGGCCCCAAGAGACCCAGTACTTC. This translates into CASSYSAGPQETQYF. The chain links TRBV6-5 to TRBJ2-5, with D possibly matching TRBD1 (5 bases). Trimming cost V 0 bases and J 1 base, with 9 bases left between them. The CDR3 has 15 amino acids. Germline CDR1 MNHEY, CDR2 SVGAGI.

The chain has TRBV5-1 and TRBJ1-1; weak D call: TRBD1 (6 bases). This CDR3 is 14 amino acids long. Germline CDR1 reads SGHRS; CDR2 reads YFSETQ. V shed 4 bases and J shed 4 bases, with 14 bases lying between them. The chain's CDR3 is CASSAKQGSTEAFF. The CDR3 DNA reads as TGCGCCAGCAGCGCCAAACAGGGATCCACTGAAGCTTTCTTT. The variable domain in full, with the rest retrieved from reference TRBV5-1 and TRBJ1-1, is KAGVTQTPRYLIKTRGQQVTLSCSPISGHRSVSWYQQTPGQGLQFLFEYFSETQRNKGNFPGRFSGRQFSNSRSEMNVSTLELGDSALYLCASSAKQGSTEAFFGQGTRLTVV.

This chain connects TRBV19 to TRBJ2-2, with D tentatively TRBD1 (5 bases). CDR3 length: 15 residues. V was trimmed by 0 bases and J by 4 bases, leaving 9 bases between them. Per the germline V gene, CDR1 is LNHDA and CDR2 is SQIVND (reference sequence). The CDR3 bases are TGTGCCAGTAGTATAGACAGGGTGGCCACCGGGGAGCTGTTTTTT. Residues: CASSIDRVATGELFF.

The V and J genes are TRBV24-1 and TRBJ1-1; perhaps TRBD1 as D (6 bases). CDR3 length: 11 amino acids. The germline CDR1 and CDR2 sequences are KGHDR and SFDVKD. The V end lost 6 bases, the J end lost 11 bases, and 12 bases lay between the germline ends. The CDR3 coding sequence is TGTGCCACCAGTCGGAACGGACAGGCTTTCTTT. Its protein product is CATSRNGQAFF.

CDR3 DNA: TGTGCCAGTAGTCACCCGCCGGGACAGGGGTCCTCCAGCTCCTACAATGAGCAGTTCTTC. Translation: CASSHPPGQGSSSSYNEQFF. The chain carries TRBV19 and TRBJ2-1; 10 nucleotides agree with TRBD1. Losses at the gene ends were 5 bases for V and 0 bases for J; bases not matched to a gene: 16. In germline, CDR1 is LNHDA, CDR2 SQIVND (reference sequence). There are 20 residues in the CDR3.

The chain combines TRBV2 with TRBJ1-2, with 9 bases matching TRBD1. Germline V gives CDR1 SNHLY, CDR2 FYNNEI. The CDR3 is 17 residues long. Germline trimming cut 2 bases from V and 5 bases from J; bases unmatched to any gene: 12. Here the CDR3 reads CASSESGTGNILYGYTF. The CDR3 coding sequence is TGTGCCAGCAGTGAATCTGGGACAGGGAATATTTTGTATGGCTACACCTTC.

CDR3 loop: CASSLAAGVLNTEAFF. As DNA, the CDR3 is TGCGCCAGCAGCTTGGCGGCAGGGGTCTTAAACACTGAAGCTTTCTTT. V and J are TRBV5-1 and TRBJ1-1, with D maybe TRBD1 (6 bases). CDR3 length: 16 residues. Germline assignment: CDR1 SGHRS and CDR2 YFSETQ. Trimming removed 0 bases at V and 2 bases at J, with 14 bases between.

CDR3 sequence: CASSEALSQGAYGYTF. CDR3 DNA sequence: TGTGCCAGCAGTGAAGCCCTCTCACAGGGAGCCTATGGCTACACCTTC. The gene calls are TRBV6-1 and TRBJ1-2, with D possibly TRBD1 on 6 matching bases. Germline V gene sequence: CDR1 MNHNS, CDR2 SASEGT. Trimming removed 0 bases at V and 4 bases at J, with 15 bases between. This CDR3 comprises 16 residues.

The rearrangement joins TRBV6-5 to TRBJ2-5; D remains ambiguous. Trimming left V 0 bases short and J 3 bases short, with 11 bases between. From germline, CDR1 is MNHEY and CDR2 SVGAGI. The CDR3 runs to 15 residues. CDR3 sequence reads: CASSYSSVTKETQYF. CDR3 DNA: TGTGCCAGCAGTTACTCGAGCGTAACGAAAGAGACCCAGTACTTC.

The chain is built from TRBV5-1 and TRBJ1-2, with TRBD1 matching 11 bases. This CDR3 region has 14 residues. CDR1 and CDR2 (germline): SGHRS, YFSETQ. V trimming: 4 bases; J trimming: 3 bases; junction bases outside the gene matches: 2. This CDR3 is CASSRTGGDYGYTF. DNA of the CDR3: TGCGCCAGCAGCCGGACAGGGGGCGACTATGGCTACACCTTC.

The chain couples TRBV5-4 to TRBJ2-5, with a possible D match to TRBD1 (6 bases). The CDR3 runs 14 residues. Trimming removed 0 bases at V and 5 bases at J, with 11 bases between. The germline gives CDR1 SGHNT, CDR2 YYREEE (reference sequence). The CDR3 protein is CASSLEWGPETQYF. In DNA form, the CDR3 reads TGTGCCAGCAGCTTGGAGTGGGGGCCGGAGACCCAGTACTTC.

J is TRBJ2-7 and V is TRBV6-1; 10 nucleotides align to TRBD1. Unmatched junction bases numbered 11, after V lost 4 bases and J lost 5 bases. Germline lookup yields CDR1 MNHNS and CDR2 SASEGT. This CDR3 is built from 16 residues. This CDR3 reads CASSGVSGQGVHEQYF. CDR3 nucleotide sequence: TGTGCCAGCAGTGGCGTTAGCGGACAGGGGGTCCACGAGCAGTACTTC.

This clone occurred once. This chain joins TRBV3-1 (or the pseudogene TRBV3-2) and TRBJ2-5; 12 bases are shared with TRBD2. Germline CDR1 LGHDT, CDR2 YNNKEL (reference sequence). The CDR3 runs 16 residues. V was pared by 4 bases and J by 4 bases, with 7 bases of the junction left unmatched. The CDR3 loop reads CASSLTSSGGAETQYF. Written as DNA, the CDR3 is TGTGCCAGCAGCCTTACATCTAGCGGGGGGGCAGAGACCCAGTACTTC.

This chain joins TRBV19 and TRBJ2-2, with TRBD2 as a possible D gene (5 bases). This CDR3 is 14 amino acids long. V was shortened by 3 bases and J by 6 bases, with 11 bases between the two germline ends. CDR1 is LNHDA and CDR2 is SQIVND in the germline V gene (reference sequence). The CDR3 reads CASSIGSRAGELFF. The DNA of the CDR3 is TGTGCCAGTAGTATTGGCTCGAGGGCCGGGGAGCTGTTTTTT. The variable domain in full, with the rest retrieved from reference TRBV19 and TRBJ2-2, is DGGITQSPKYLFRKEGQNVTLSCEQNLNHDAMYWYRQDPGQGLRLIYYSQIVNDFQKGDIAEGYSVSREKKESFPLTVTSAQKNPTAFYLCASSIGSRAGELFFGEGSRLTVL.

The chain links TRBV18 to TRBJ1-1, with TRBD1 matching over 7 bases. The length of the CDR3 is 15 residues. Germline trimming cut 0 bases from V and 4 bases from J; bases unmatched to any gene: 5. CDR1 and CDR2 (germline): KGHSH, LQKENI. In DNA form, the CDR3 reads TGTGCCAGCTCACCACCGAAGGGGGCAACCACTGAAGCTTTCTTT. Protein: CASSPPKGATTEAFF.

The V and J genes are TRBV24-1 and TRBJ2-1, with TRBD1 as a possible D gene (6 bases). Germline V gives CDR1 KGHDR, CDR2 SFDVKD. The CDR3 consists of 18 residues. V gave up 0 bases and J gave up 2 bases, with 16 bases separating them. This CDR3 is CATSDLLDNPGAYNEQFF. Here the CDR3 DNA reads TGTGCCACCAGTGATTTGCTAGATAATCCAGGGGCCTACAATGAGCAGTTCTTC.

J is TRBJ1-6 and V is TRBV5-1, with TRBD1 matching 7 bases. The V segment lost 4 bases and the J segment 8 bases; nucleotides outside the gene matches: 12. Germline-derived CDR1 and CDR2 are SGHRS and YFSETQ. The CDR3 extends over 16 amino acids. This chain's CDR3 is CASSPMKQGPDSPLHF. Written as DNA, the CDR3 is TGCGCCAGCAGCCCCATGAAACAGGGGCCGGATTCACCCCTCCACTTT.